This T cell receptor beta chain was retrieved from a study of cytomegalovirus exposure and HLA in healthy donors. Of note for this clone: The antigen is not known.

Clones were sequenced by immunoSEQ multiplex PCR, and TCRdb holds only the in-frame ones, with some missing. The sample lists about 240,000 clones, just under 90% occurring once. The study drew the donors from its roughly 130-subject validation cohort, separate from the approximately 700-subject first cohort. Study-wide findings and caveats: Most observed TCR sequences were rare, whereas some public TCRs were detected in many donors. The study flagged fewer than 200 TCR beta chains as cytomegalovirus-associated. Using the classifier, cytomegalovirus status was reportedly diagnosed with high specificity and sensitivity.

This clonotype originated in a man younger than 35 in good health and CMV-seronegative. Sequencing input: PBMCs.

The CDR3 nucleotides are TGTGCCAGTAGTCCCGCAGGTCGGGGGTTCTATGGCTACACCTTC. Translation gives CASSPAGRGFYGYTF. This rearrangement joins TRBV19 to TRBJ1-2, with D perhaps matching TRBD1 (5 bases). The germline V gene encodes CDR1 LNHDA and CDR2 SQIVND (reference sequence). This CDR3 is 15 amino acids long. Trimming took 5 bases from V and 4 from J, leaving 17 bases between them.